Listed below are T cell receptor beta chains from one sample, sequenced in a study of T cells in Graves' hyperthyroidism and ophthalmopathy. TCRdb re-called the multiplex PCR reads through MiXCR, storing one row per CDR3 protein. This table has 200,000 to 250,000 distinct CDR3 sequences, about a sixth appearing once. The specimen sequenced was blood. The receptors were sampled from a young woman with Graves' ophthalmopathy. CDR3s include the opening cysteine and the closing phenylalanine or tryptophan. Some rows mark clone size as missing; the rest say once, few, many or name a class of expanded clone.

cdr3_aa: CASSLVSVRGTLYEQYF; clone_size: many; v_call: TRBV5-1
cdr3_aa: CASSEREGQFF; clone_size: -; v_call: TRBV6-1
cdr3_aa: CSAGGGSYEQYF; clone_size: -; v_call: TRBV20-1
cdr3_aa: CASSFRGPEPQHF; clone_size: many; v_call: TRBV7-2
cdr3_aa: CASSGWAGPGVNEQYF; clone_size: many; v_call: TRBV2
cdr3_aa: CASSVLSGGNQPQHF; clone_size: many; v_call: TRBV7-8
cdr3_aa: CASSPSGGNTEAFF; clone_size: many; v_call: TRBV7-9
cdr3_aa: CASSFTGSDTQYF; clone_size: many; v_call: TRBV7-9
cdr3_aa: CASSSRRAGQETQYF; clone_size: -; v_call: TRBV11-2
cdr3_aa: CSVHEGTSGKETQYF; clone_size: many; v_call: TRBV29-1
cdr3_aa: CATSVTVAGESYNEQFF; clone_size: many; v_call: TRBV24-1
cdr3_aa: CAWDPTGGDGETQYF; clone_size: many; v_call: TRBV30
cdr3_aa: CSARGRGQETQYF; clone_size: many; v_call: TRBV20-1
cdr3_aa: CSARTSGSVGEQFF; clone_size: many; v_call: TRBV20-1
cdr3_aa: CASAPPGVSSYNEQFF; clone_size: many; v_call: TRBV27
cdr3_aa: CASSEKRPLTGELFF; clone_size: many; v_call: TRBV6-1
cdr3_aa: CASSGGRAKNTIYF; clone_size: many; v_call: TRBV2
cdr3_aa: CASSSQSFPNTGELFF; clone_size: many; v_call: TRBV18
cdr3_aa: CASSLAQVGEQYF; clone_size: many; v_call: TRBV6-1
cdr3_aa: CSARGTGRDYGYTF; clone_size: many; v_call: TRBV20-1
cdr3_aa: CSARVGDLGAFF; clone_size: many; v_call: TRBV20-1
cdr3_aa: CASSIGGSTEAFF; clone_size: many; v_call: TRBV28
cdr3_aa: CAISEVGGGGTEAFF; clone_size: many; v_call: TRBV10-3
cdr3_aa: CSAPKSGRNTGELFF; clone_size: -; v_call: TRBV20-1
cdr3_aa: CASSLGKGTQFF; clone_size: many; v_call: TRBV12-3/TRBV12-4
cdr3_aa: CASSLQGSTDTQYF; clone_size: many; v_call: TRBV7-2
cdr3_aa: CASSLDSGGYNEQFF; clone_size: many; v_call: TRBV5-1
cdr3_aa: CSAPKPVTGSSQFF; clone_size: many; v_call: TRBV20-1
cdr3_aa: CASSDFGGNTEAFF; clone_size: -; v_call: TRBV6-2/TRBV6-3
cdr3_aa: CASSPAAGQGAEEQFF; clone_size: -; v_call: TRBV6-2/TRBV6-3
cdr3_aa: CASSQDRTRNQPQHF; clone_size: few; v_call: TRBV4-3
cdr3_aa: CAGSSRLAGWAIGANVLTF; clone_size: -; v_call: TRBV7-2
cdr3_aa: CASSQDLGSLNTEAFF; clone_size: many; v_call: TRBV3-1
cdr3_aa: CASSFSESAQYF; clone_size: many; v_call: TRBV12-3/TRBV12-4
cdr3_aa: CASSLGWNTEAFF; clone_size: many; v_call: TRBV5-1
cdr3_aa: CASSPAFGSDEQYF; clone_size: many; v_call: TRBV5-6
cdr3_aa: CASSPLAAANTGELFF; clone_size: many; v_call: TRBV12-3/TRBV12-4
cdr3_aa: CASSSGTLQADTQYF; clone_size: many; v_call: TRBV11-2
cdr3_aa: CASSLLKLAGVPTYNEQFF; clone_size: many; v_call: TRBV7-9
cdr3_aa: CSASLGTGNAGYTF; clone_size: many; v_call: TRBV20-1
cdr3_aa: CVSGPGTGGRRGTEAFF; clone_size: many; v_call: TRBV2
cdr3_aa: CACLQVRLDTEAFF; clone_size: many; v_call: TRBV30
cdr3_aa: CASSLDNLNTGELFF; clone_size: many; v_call: TRBV12-3/TRBV12-4
cdr3_aa: CASSLNGQINTEAFF; clone_size: many; v_call: TRBV6-1
cdr3_aa: CSAIDRGANYGYTF; clone_size: many; v_call: TRBV20-1
cdr3_aa: CASSLGQTYEQYF; clone_size: many; v_call: TRBV11-2
cdr3_aa: CSARGRLAGGLQETQYF; clone_size: many; v_call: TRBV20-1
cdr3_aa: CASRNREGTGELFF; clone_size: many; v_call: TRBV28
cdr3_aa: CASSGQRGTEAFF; clone_size: -; v_call: TRBV2
cdr3_aa: CSAGTQETQYF; clone_size: many; v_call: TRBV29-1